This entry concerns a single T cell receptor beta chain. This sample stems from a study of blood T cell repertoires in COVID-19. The germline CDR1 and CDR2 sequences are LNHDA and SQIVND (reference sequence). V lost 3 bases to trimming and J lost 7 bases, with 6 bases between them. The CDR3 loop spans 12 amino acids. As handled by the study authors: Reference gene primer amplification gave nucleated cell count estimates. Libraries were prepared by immunoSEQ multiplex PCR; TCRdb keeps only in-frame clonotypes and omits some of them. V and J calls and clone size come straight from that table; D and trimming were deduced from the DNA. The data hold 35,000 to 50,000 clones, with roughly 85% observed a single time.

This clonotype was sampled from a woman in her 70s with acute or convalescent COVID-19. The chain recombines TRBV19 with TRBJ2-2; the D is unclear. Sequencing was carried out using peripheral blood. The CDR3 nucleotides read TGTGCCAGTAGTATTTACAACGGGGAGCTGTTTTTT. Its translation: CASSIYNGELFF. The variable domain in full, completed from reference TRBV19 and TRBJ2-2, reads DGGITQSPKYLFRKEGQNVTLSCEQNLNHDAMYWYRQDPGQGLRLIYYSQIVNDFQKGDIAEGYSVSREKKESFPLTVTSAQKNPTAFYLCASSIYNGELFFGEGSRLTVL.